A single sample is the source of the 14 T cell receptor beta chains below, sequenced in a study of cytomegalovirus exposure and HLA in healthy donors. Primers included in the PCR were 60 Vbeta and 13 Jbeta primers. Clones were sequenced by immunoSEQ multiplex PCR, and TCRdb holds only the in-frame ones, with some missing. The data hold roughly 130,000 clones, with approximately 72% observed a single time. What was sequenced was PBMCs. These receptors were obtained from a man aged 18 to 35 in good health and CMV-seronegative.

CDR3: CASSLTGKDTEAFF. The CDR3 DNA is TGCGCCAGCAGCTTGACAGGGAAGGACACTGAAGCTTTCTTT. The V and J genes are TRBV5-1 and TRBJ1-1, with D possibly matching TRBD1 (6 bases). Germline CDR1 reads SGHRS; CDR2 reads YFSETQ. The germline V and J ends were trimmed by 1 base and 3 bases, with 10 bases remaining between them. The CDR3 is 14 residues long.

This CDR3 is CASKAGTGGVGYGYTF. Written as DNA, the CDR3 is TGTGCCAGCAAGGCCGGGACAGGGGGCGTGGGCTATGGCTACACCTTC. V usage is TRBV5-8 and J usage is TRBJ1-2, with 12 bases matching TRBD1. Germline loops: CDR1 SGHTS, CDR2 YDEGEE. The V segment lost 6 bases and the J segment 4 bases; nucleotides outside the gene matches: 10. This CDR3 comprises 16 residues.

The J gene is TRBJ2-3, the V gene TRBV15; TRBD2 is a possible D gene (6 bases). Trimming took off 3 bases at V and 1 base at J, with 8 bases between the two ends. CDR1 LNHNV and CDR2 YYDKDF come from the germline V gene (reference sequence). This CDR3 region has 14 residues. The DNA of the CDR3 is TGTGCCACCAGCAGGGGGGAGGGCACAGATACGCAGTATTTT. As protein: CATSRGEGTDTQYF.

V usage is TRBV25-1 and J usage is TRBJ2-2, with 7 bases that match TRBD1. Germline CDR1 MGHDK, CDR2 SYGVNS. CDR3 size: 16 residues. After removal of 2 bases from V and 0 bases from J, the junction contained 3 bases not matched to a gene. The CDR3 here is CASSEMGQTNTGELFF. The DNA of the CDR3 is TGTGCCAGCAGTGAAATGGGACAGACGAACACCGGGGAGCTGTTTTTT.

This chain connects TRBV7-2 to TRBJ2-7; the match to TRBD2 covers 7 bases. This CDR3 contains 16 residues. V was clipped by 4 bases and J by 0 bases; unmatched bases: 9. Germline lookup yields CDR1 SGHTA and CDR2 FQGNSA. Written as DNA, the CDR3 is TGTGCCAGCAGCTCAGTAGGCGGGAGCCACTCCTACGAGCAGTACTTC. Residues: CASSSVGGSHSYEQYF.

The chain is built from TRBV30 and TRBJ1-2; weak D call: TRBD1 (5 bases). Germline CDR1 and CDR2: GTSNPN and SVGIG (reference sequence). The V and J ends lost 2 bases and 3 bases respectively, with 7 bases between them. CDR3 size: 12 residues. CDR3 DNA sequence: TGTGCCTGGAGTACGACAGACTATGGCTACACCTTC. This encodes CAWSTTDYGYTF.

This rearrangement joins TRBV5-4 to TRBJ2-5; possible D gene TRBD2, 5 bases. The CDR3 is 14 residues long. The germline CDR1 and CDR2 sequences are SGHNT and YYREEE (reference sequence). The V gene lost 4 bases and the J gene lost 9 bases, with 19 bases spanning the gap. CDR3 region: CASSSGGGLGAQYF. The CDR3 nucleotides read TGTGCCAGCAGCAGTGGAGGCGGACTTGGGGCCCAGTACTTC.

This rearrangement joins TRBV30 to TRBJ1-1; D gene ambiguous. Trimming cost V 1 base and J 7 bases, with 16 bases left between them. This CDR3 region has 14 residues. Germline V gives CDR1 GTSNPN, CDR2 SVGIG (reference sequence). CDR3 in DNA: TGTGCCTGGAGTGAGGGAGTGAGGTATGGTGAAGCTTTCTTT. Residues: CAWSEGVRYGEAFF.

The rearrangement joins TRBV28 to TRBJ2-7, with D possibly TRBD1 on 5 matching bases. With 6 bases removed from V and 5 bases from J, the gap between germline ends came to 14 bases. The CDR3 sequence is 13 residues long. Germline CDR1 is MDHEN and CDR2 is SYDVKM. Here the CDR3 DNA reads TGTGCCAGCAGGCTCTCAGGGTCCAACGAGCAGTACTTC. Amino acid sequence: CASRLSGSNEQYF.

The chain employs TRBV14 and TRBJ1-2; no firm D call. Germline V gene sequence: CDR1 SGHDN, CDR2 FVKESK. This CDR3 is built from 12 residues. V was shortened by 1 base and J by 8 bases, with 8 bases between the two germline ends. Here the CDR3 reads CASSQGFRGYTF. The DNA for the CDR3 is TGTGCCAGCAGCCAAGGATTCCGGGGCTACACCTTC.

This clone was detected only once. Here the CDR3 reads CASPEFIENYGYTF. CDR3 DNA sequence: TGTGCCAGCCCCGAATTCATTGAGAACTATGGCTACACCTTC. The V and J genes are TRBV2 and TRBJ1-2; no definite D call. The CDR3 has 14 residues. V was cut by 8 bases and J by 2 bases, with 15 bases left in between. Germline loops: CDR1 SNHLY, CDR2 FYNNEI.

The chain links TRBV27 to TRBJ1-1; tentatively, D is TRBD1 (6 bases). The CDR3 totals 12 residues. Trimming stripped 6 bases from V and 7 bases from J, with 12 bases between. Germline V CDR1 and CDR2: MNHEY, SMNVEV (reference sequence). The CDR3 loop is CASSLDRIEAFF. CDR3 DNA: TGTGCCAGCAGCCTGGACAGAATTGAAGCTTTCTTT.

The rearrangement joins TRBV30 to TRBJ2-1; 9 bases line up with TRBD2. CDR1 and CDR2 from the germline V gene are GTSNPN and SVGIG (reference sequence). This CDR3 comprises 14 residues. With 6 bases clipped from V and 8 bases from J, the junction kept 11 bases outside the gene matches. CDR3 loop: CACQKAGGPYEQFF. The DNA of the CDR3 is TGTGCCTGCCAAAAGGCGGGGGGGCCGTATGAGCAGTTCTTC.

The rearrangement uses TRBV4-2 and TRBJ2-7; 7 bases are shared with TRBD1. Trimming took 2 bases from V and 7 from J; bases not matched to a gene: 14. The CDR3 has 16 amino acids. Germline V CDR1 and CDR2: LGHNA, YNFKEQ. The CDR3 here is CASSQLRGRGISEQYF. The CDR3 nucleotides read TGTGCCAGCAGCCAATTGAGGGGCAGGGGGATTAGTGAGCAGTACTTC.